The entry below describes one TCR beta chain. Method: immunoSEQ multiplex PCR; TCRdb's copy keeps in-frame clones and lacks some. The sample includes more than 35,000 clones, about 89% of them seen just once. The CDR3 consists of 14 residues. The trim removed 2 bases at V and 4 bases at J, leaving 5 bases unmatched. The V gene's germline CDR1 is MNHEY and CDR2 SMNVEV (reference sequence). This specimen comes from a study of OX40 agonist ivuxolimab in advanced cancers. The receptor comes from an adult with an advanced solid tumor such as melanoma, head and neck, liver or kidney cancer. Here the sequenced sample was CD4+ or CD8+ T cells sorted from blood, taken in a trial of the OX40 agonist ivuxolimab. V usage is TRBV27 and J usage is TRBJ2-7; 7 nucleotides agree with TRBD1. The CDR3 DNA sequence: TGTGCCAGCAGTTTAAGGGGGCAAGGATACGAGCAGTACTTC. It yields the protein CASSLRGQGYEQYF.